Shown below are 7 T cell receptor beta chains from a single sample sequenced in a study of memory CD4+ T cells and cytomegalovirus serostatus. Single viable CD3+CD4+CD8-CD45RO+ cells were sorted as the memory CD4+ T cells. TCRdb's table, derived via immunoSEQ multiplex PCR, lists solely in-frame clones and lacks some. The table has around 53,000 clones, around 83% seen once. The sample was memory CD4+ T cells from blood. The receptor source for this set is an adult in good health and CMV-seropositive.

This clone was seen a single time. The CDR3 is CASSPTPTGGHNEQFF. The CDR3, as DNA: TGTGCCAGCAGCCCAACGCCCACGGGAGGCCACAATGAGCAGTTCTTC. The chain has TRBV9 and TRBJ2-1; TRBD2 aligns across 7 bases. The junction had 12 bases not matched to a gene; V was cut back by 4 bases and J by 5 bases. This CDR3 is 16 amino acids long. Per the germline V gene, CDR1 is SGDLS and CDR2 is YYNGEE.

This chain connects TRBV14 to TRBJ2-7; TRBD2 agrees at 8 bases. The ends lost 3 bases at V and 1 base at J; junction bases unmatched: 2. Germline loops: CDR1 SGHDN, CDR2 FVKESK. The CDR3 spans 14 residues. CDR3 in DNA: TGTGCCAGCAGCCAGCGGGAGGTATCCTACGAGCAGTACTTC. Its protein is CASSQREVSYEQYF.

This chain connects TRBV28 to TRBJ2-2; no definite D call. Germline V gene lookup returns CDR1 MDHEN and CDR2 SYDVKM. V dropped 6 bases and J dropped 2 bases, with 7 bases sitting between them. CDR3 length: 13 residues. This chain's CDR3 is CASSTVNTGELFF. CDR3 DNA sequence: TGTGCCAGCAGCACAGTAAACACCGGGGAGCTGTTTTTT. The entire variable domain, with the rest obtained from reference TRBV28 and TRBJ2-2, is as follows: DVKVTQSSRYLVKRTGEKVFLECVQDMDHENMFWYRQDPGLGLRLIYFSYDVKMKEKGDIPEGYSVSREKKERFSLILESASTNQTSMYLCASSTVNTGELFFGEGSRLTVL.

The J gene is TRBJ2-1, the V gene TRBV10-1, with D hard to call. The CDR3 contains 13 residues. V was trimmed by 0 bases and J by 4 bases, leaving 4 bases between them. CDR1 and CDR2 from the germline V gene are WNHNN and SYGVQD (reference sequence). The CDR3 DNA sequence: TGCGCCAGCAGTGAGTCTAGATACAATGAGCAGTTCTTC. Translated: CASSESRYNEQFF.

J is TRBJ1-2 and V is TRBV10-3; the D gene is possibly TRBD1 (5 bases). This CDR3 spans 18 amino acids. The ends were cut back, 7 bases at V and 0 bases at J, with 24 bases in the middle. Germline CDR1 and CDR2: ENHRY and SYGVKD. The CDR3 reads CAIKIGGESLYPNYGYTF. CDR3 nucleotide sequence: TGTGCCATCAAAATTGGAGGGGAATCACTTTACCCTAACTATGGCTACACCTTC.

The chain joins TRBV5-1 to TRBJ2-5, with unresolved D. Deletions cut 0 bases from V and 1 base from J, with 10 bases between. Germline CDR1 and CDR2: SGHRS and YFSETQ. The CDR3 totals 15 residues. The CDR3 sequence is CASSLGGQSQETQYF. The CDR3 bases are TGCGCCAGCAGCTTGGGTGGGCAGAGCCAAGAGACCCAGTACTTC.

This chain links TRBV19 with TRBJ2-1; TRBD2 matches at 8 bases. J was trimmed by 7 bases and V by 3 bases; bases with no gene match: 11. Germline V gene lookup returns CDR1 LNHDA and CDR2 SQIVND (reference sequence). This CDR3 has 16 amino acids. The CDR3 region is CASSISGGKGMNEQFF. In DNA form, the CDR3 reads TGTGCCAGTAGTATTTCGGGGGGGAAGGGAATGAATGAGCAGTTCTTC.